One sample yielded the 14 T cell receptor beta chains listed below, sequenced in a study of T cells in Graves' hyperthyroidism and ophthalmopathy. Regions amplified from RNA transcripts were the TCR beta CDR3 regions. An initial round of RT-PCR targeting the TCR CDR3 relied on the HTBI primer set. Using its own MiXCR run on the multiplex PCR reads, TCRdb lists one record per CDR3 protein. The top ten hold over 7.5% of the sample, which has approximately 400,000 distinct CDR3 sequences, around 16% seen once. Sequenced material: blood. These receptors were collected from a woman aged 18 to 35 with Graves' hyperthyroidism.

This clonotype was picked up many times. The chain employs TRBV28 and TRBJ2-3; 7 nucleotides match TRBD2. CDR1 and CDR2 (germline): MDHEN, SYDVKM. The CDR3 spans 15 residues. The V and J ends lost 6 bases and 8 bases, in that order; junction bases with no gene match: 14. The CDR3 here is CASSLGARLAGTQYF. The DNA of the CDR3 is TGTGCCAGCAGCCTAGGGGCTCGACTAGCCGGTACGCAGTATTTT.

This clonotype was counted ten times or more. CDR3 sequence: CASSNGGGTDTQYF. CDR3 bases: TGTGCCAGCAGCAATGGGGGGGGCACAGATACGCAGTATTTT. The chain employs TRBV3-1 and TRBJ2-3, with TRBD2 matching over 7 bases. J was trimmed by 1 base and V by 5 bases; bases with no gene match: 3. The V gene's germline CDR1 is LGHDT and CDR2 YNNKEL (reference sequence). The CDR3 sequence is 14 residues long.

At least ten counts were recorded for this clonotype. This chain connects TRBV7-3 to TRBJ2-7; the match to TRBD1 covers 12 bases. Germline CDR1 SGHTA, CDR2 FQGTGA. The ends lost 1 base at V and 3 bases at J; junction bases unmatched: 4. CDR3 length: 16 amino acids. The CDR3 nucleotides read TGTGCCAGCAGCTTAAGGGGGACAGGGGGCGGCTACGAGCAGTACTTC. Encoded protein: CASSLRGTGGGYEQYF.

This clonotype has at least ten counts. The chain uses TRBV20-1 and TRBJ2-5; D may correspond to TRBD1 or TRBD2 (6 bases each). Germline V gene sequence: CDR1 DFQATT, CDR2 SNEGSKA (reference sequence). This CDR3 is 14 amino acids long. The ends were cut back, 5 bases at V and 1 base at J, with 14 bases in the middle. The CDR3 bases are TGCAGTGCTGGGGAGGACAGTGCCCAAGAGACCCAGTACTTC. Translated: CSAGEDSAQETQYF.

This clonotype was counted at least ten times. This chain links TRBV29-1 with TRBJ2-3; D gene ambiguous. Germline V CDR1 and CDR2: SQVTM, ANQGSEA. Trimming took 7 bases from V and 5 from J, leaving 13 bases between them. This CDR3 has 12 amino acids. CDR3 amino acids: CSAFSIEDTQYF. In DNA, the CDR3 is TGCAGCGCTTTTTCAATCGAAGATACGCAGTATTTT.

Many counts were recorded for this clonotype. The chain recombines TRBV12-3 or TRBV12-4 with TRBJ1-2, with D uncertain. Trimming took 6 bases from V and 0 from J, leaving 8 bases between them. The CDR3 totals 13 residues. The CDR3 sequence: CASSRVANYGYTF. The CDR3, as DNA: TGTGCCAGCAGCCGAGTAGCTAACTATGGCTACACCTTC.

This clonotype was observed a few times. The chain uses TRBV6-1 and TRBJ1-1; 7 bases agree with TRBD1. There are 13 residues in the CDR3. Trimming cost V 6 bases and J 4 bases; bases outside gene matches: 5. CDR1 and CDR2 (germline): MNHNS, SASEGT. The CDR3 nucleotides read TGTGCCAGCAGAAAACAGGGGATCACTGAAGCTTTCTTT. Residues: CASRKQGITEAFF.

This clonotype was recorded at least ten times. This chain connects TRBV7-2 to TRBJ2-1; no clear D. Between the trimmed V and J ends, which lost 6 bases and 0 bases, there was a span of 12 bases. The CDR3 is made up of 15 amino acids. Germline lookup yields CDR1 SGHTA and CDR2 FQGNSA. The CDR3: CASRLDQSSYNEQFF. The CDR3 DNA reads TGTGCCAGCAGACTTGACCAAAGCTCCTACAATGAGCAGTTCTTC.

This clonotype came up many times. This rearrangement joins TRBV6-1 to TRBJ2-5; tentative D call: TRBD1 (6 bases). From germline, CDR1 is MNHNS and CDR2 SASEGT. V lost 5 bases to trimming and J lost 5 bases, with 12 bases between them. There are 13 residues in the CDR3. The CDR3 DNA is TGTGCCAGCAGTTTAAACAGGGCGGAGACCCAGTACTTC. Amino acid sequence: CASSLNRAETQYF.

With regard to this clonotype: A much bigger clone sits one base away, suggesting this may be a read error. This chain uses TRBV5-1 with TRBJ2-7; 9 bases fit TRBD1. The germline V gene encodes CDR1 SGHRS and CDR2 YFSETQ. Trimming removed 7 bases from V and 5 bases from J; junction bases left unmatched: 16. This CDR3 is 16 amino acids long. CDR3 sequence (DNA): TGCGCCAGCGGCCCTCACCTTGAGGACAGGGGCCACGAGCAGTACTTC. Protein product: CASGPHLEDRGHEQYF.

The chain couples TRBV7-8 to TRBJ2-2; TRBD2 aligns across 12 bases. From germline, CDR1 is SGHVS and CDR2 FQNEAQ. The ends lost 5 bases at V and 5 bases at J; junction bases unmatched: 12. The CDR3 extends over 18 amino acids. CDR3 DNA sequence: TGTGCCAGCAGCCCAAGGGATCTAGCGGGGGGGGGAACCGGGGAGCTGTTTTTT. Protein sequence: CASSPRDLAGGGTGELFF.

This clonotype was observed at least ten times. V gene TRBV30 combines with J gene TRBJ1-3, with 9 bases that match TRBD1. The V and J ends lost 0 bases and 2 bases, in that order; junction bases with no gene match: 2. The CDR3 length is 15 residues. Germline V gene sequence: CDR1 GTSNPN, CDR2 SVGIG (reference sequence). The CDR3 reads CAWSVGQGPGNTIYF. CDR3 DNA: TGTGCCTGGAGTGTGGGACAGGGCCCTGGAAACACCATATATTTT.

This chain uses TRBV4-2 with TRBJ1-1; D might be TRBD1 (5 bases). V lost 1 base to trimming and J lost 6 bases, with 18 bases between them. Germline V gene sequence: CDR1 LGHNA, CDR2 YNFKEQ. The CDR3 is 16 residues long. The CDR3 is CASSQGGGSSGAEAFF. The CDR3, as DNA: TGTGCCAGCAGCCAAGGAGGAGGGTCCTCGGGGGCTGAAGCTTTCTTT.

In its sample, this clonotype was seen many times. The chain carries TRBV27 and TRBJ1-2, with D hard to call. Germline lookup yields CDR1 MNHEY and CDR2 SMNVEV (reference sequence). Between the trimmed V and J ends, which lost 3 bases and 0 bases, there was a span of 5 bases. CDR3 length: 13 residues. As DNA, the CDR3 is TGTGCCAGCAGTTTGGTGCCTAACTATGGCTACACCTTC. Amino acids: CASSLVPNYGYTF.